This is a list of T cell receptor beta chains from one sample in a study of blood T cells in healthy people across ages. TCRdb analysed the 5' RACE reads with MiXCR anew, one entry per CDR3 protein. The sample lists 720,000 or so distinct CDR3 sequences, over 40% occurring once. Source material: blood. These TCRs come from an older man in good health. Both conserved end residues are part of each CDR3. Fields, in order: CDR3 protein, CDR3 DNA, D gene, V gene, clone size, J gene. The D gene is left open where the match is weak. Clone size is stated in some rows and not others, as once, few, many or a class when expanded.

CDR3: CAISGGAGSGYTF
DNA: TGTGCCATCAGTGGGGGGGCAGGGAGTGGCTACACCTTC
D: NA
V: TRBV10-3
size: NA
J: TRBJ1-2

CDR3: CASSRDTGIRTEAFF
DNA: TGCGCCAGCAGCCGCGACACGGGGATCCGAACTGAAGCTTTCTTT
D: NA
V: TRBV4-3
size: few
J: TRBJ1-1

CDR3: CASSKGTGGAYQPQHF
DNA: TGTGCCAGCAGCAAAGGGACAGGGGGCGCTTACCAGCCCCAGCATTTT
D: NA
V: TRBV21-1
size: NA
J: TRBJ1-5

CDR3: CASSLFGQDTLGYTF
DNA: TGTGCCAGCAGTTTATTCGGACAGGACACCCTGGGCTACACCTTC
D: TRBD1
V: TRBV27
size: few
J: TRBJ1-2

CDR3: CASSAGQGARRGANVLTF
DNA: TGTGCCAGCTCAGCGGGACAGGGGGCGAGACGTGGGGCCAACGTCCTGACTTTC
D: TRBD1
V: TRBV18
size: NA
J: TRBJ2-6

CDR3: CASSRGGTTEEQFF
DNA: TGTGCCAGCAGTCGCGGAGGGACTACGGAGGAGCAGTTCTTC
D: TRBD2
V: TRBV6-5
size: once
J: TRBJ2-1

CDR3: CSARDHLQPQHF
DNA: TGCAGTGCTAGAGATCATCTTCAGCCCCAGCATTTT
D: NA
V: TRBV20-1
size: few
J: TRBJ1-5

CDR3: CASSIRTGPYEQYF
DNA: TGCGCCAGCAGCATCAGGACGGGACCCTACGAGCAGTACTTC
D: NA
V: TRBV5-1
size: NA
J: TRBJ2-7

CDR3: CASSLAGQGSEKLFF
DNA: TGTGCCAGCAGCTTGGCGGGACAGGGTAGTGAAAAACTGTTTTTT
D: TRBD1
V: TRBV5-4
size: many
J: TRBJ1-4

CDR3: CSAILGLEHTTDTQYF
DNA: TGCAGTGCTATACTCGGACTAGAACACACCACAGATACGCAGTATTTT
D: TRBD2
V: TRBV20-1
size: NA
J: TRBJ2-3

CDR3: CASSQDPGSGGNEQYF
DNA: TGTGCCAGCAGCCAAGATCCCGGTAGCGGGGGCAATGAGCAGTACTTC
D: TRBD2
V: TRBV4-2
size: NA
J: TRBJ2-5

CDR3: CASSPWSGQETQYF
DNA: TGTGCCAGCAGCCCCTGGTCAGGCCAAGAGACCCAGTACTTC
D: NA
V: TRBV9
size: NA
J: TRBJ2-5

CDR3: CASSPLYTGRAGYNEQFF
DNA: TGTGCCAGCAGCCCCCTCTACACAGGCAGGGCGGGGTACAATGAGCAGTTCTTC
D: NA
V: TRBV6-2/TRBV6-3
size: NA
J: TRBJ2-1

CDR3: CASSGKTGGYEQYF
DNA: TGTGCCAGCAGCGGAAAGACAGGAGGCTACGAGCAGTACTTC
D: NA
V: TRBV9
size: NA
J: TRBJ2-7

CDR3: CASSQGLGGTYEQYF
DNA: TGTGCCAGCAGCCAAGGTTTAGGAGGGACCTACGAGCAGTACTTC
D: NA
V: TRBV3-1
size: NA
J: TRBJ2-7

CDR3: CASSVGGGGVYEQYF
DNA: TGTGCCAGCAGCGTAGGTGGAGGGGGTGTATACGAGCAGTACTTC
D: NA
V: TRBV9
size: many
J: TRBJ2-7

CDR3: CSATPQTSIPSEQYF
DNA: TGCAGTGCTACTCCTCAGACTAGTATCCCCAGCGAGCAGTACTTC
D: NA
V: TRBV20-1
size: NA
J: TRBJ2-7